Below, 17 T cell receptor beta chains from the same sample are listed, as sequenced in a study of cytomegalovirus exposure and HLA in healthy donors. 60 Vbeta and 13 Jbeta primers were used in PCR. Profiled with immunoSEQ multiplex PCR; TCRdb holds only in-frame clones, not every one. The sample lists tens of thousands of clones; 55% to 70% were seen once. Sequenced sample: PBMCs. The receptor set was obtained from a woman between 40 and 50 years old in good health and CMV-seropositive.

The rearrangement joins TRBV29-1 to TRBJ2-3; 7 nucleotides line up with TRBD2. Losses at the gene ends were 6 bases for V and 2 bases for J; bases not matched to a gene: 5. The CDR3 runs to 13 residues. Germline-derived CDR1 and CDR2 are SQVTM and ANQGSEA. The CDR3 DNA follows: TGCAGCGTCGAGGGGAGGGCCACAGATACGCAGTATTTT. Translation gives CSVEGRATDTQYF.

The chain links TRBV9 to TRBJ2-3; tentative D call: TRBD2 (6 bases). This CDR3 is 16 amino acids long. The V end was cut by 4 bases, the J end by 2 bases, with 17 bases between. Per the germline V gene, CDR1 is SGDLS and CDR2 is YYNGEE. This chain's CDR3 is CASSPRRGYTTDTQYF. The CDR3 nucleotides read TGTGCCAGCAGCCCCCGCCGGGGGTACACCACAGATACGCAGTATTTT.

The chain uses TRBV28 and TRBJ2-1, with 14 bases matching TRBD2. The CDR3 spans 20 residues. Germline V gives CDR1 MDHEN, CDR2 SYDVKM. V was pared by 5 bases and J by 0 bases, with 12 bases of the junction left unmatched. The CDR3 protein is CASSPPRRTSGRSSYNEQFF. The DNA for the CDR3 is TGTGCCAGCAGTCCCCCGAGGAGGACTAGCGGGAGGAGCTCCTACAATGAGCAGTTCTTC.

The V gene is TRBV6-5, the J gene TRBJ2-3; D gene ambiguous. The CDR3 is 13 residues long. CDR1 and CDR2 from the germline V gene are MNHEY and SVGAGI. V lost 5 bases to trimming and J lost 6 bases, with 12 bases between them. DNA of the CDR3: TGTGCCAGCAGTCGACCACCTAGGGATACGCAGTATTTT. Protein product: CASSRPPRDTQYF.

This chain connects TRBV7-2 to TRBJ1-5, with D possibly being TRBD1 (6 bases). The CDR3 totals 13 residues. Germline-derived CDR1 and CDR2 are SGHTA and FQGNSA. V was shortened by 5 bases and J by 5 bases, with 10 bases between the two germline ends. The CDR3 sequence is CASSVTGYQPQHF. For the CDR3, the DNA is TGTGCCAGCAGCGTGACAGGTTATCAGCCCCAGCATTTT.

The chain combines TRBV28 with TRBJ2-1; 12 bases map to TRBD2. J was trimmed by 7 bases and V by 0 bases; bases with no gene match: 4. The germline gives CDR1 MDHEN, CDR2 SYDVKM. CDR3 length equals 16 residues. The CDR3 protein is CASSLWTSGRRNEQFF. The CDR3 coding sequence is TGTGCCAGCAGTTTATGGACTAGCGGGAGAAGGAATGAGCAGTTCTTC.

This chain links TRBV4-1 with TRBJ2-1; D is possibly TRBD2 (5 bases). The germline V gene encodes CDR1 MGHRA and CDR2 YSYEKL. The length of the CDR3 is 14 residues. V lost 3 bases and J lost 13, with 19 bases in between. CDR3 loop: CASSHPGLGPYQFF. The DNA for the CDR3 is TGCGCCAGCAGCCATCCCGGACTTGGCCCTTATCAGTTCTTC.

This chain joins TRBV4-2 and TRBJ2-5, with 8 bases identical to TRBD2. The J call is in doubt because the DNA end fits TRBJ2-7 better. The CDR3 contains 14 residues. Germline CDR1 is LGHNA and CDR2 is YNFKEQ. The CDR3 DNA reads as TGTGCCAGCAGCCTACTAGCGGTCTCCTACGAGCAGTACTTC. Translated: CASSLLAVSYEQYF.

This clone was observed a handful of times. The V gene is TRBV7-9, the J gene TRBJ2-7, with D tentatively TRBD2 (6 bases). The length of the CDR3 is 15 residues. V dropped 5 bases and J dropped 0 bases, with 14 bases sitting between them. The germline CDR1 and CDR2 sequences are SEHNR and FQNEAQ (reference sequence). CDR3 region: CASSGLQLVSYEQYF. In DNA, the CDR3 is TGTGCCAGCAGCGGACTACAATTGGTCTCCTACGAGCAGTACTTC. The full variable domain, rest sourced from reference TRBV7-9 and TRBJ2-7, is DTGVSQNPRHKITKRGQNVTFRCDPISEHNRLYWYRQTLGQGPEFLTYFQNEAQLEKSRLLSDRFSAERPKGSFSTLEIQRTEQGDSAMYLCASSGLQLVSYEQYFGPGTRLTVT.

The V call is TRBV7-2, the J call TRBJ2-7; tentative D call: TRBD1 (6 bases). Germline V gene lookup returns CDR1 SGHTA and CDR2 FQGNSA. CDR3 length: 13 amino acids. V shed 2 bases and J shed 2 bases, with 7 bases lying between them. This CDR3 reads CASSLWGPYEQYF. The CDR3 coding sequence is TGTGCCAGCAGCTTATGGGGGCCCTACGAGCAGTACTTC. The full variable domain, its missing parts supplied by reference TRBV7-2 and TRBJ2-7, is GAGVSQSPSNKVTEKGKDVELRCDPISGHTALYWYRQSLGQGLEFLIYFQGNSAPDKSGLPSDRFSAERTGGSVSTLTIQRTQQEDSAVYLCASSLWGPYEQYFGPGTRLTVT.

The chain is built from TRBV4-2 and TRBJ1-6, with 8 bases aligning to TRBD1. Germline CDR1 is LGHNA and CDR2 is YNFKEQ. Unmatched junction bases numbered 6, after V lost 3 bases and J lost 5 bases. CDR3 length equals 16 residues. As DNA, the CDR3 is TGTGCCAGCAGCCATCCGACAGGGGCCAATAATTCACCCCTCCACTTT. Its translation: CASSHPTGANNSPLHF.

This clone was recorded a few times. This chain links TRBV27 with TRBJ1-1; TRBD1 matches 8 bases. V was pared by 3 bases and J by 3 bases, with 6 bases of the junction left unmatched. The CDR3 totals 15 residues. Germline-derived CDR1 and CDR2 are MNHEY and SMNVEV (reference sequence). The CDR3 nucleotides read TGTGCCAGCAGTTTTTGGCAGGGGGCTTACACTGAAGCTTTCTTT. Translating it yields CASSFWQGAYTEAFF.

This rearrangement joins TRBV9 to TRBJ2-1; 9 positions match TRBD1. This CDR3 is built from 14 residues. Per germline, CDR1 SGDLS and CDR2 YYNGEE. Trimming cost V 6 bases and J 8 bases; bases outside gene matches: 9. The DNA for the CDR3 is TGTGCCAGCAACACAGGGGGCTTCAGAGATGAGCAGTTCTTC. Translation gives CASNTGGFRDEQFF.

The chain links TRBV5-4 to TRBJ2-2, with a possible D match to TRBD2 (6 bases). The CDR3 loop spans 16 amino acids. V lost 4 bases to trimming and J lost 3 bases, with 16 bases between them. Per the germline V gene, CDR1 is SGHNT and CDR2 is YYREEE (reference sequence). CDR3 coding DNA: TGTGCCAGCAGCGATACGGGAGTCTCGGACACCGGGGAGCTGTTTTTT. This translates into CASSDTGVSDTGELFF.

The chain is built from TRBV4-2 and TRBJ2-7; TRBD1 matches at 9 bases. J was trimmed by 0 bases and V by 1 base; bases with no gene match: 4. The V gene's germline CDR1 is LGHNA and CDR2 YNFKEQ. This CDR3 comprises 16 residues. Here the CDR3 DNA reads TGTGCCAGCAGCCAAGGCGGGGACAGGGACTCCTACGAGCAGTACTTC. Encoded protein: CASSQGGDRDSYEQYF.

The CDR3: CASSGAGQGQFSYEQYF. CDR3 coding DNA: TGCGCCAGCAGCGGGGCGGGACAGGGTCAATTTTCCTACGAGCAGTACTTC. The chain employs TRBV5-1 and TRBJ2-5, with 9 bases that match TRBD1. The J call could be wrong; TRBJ2-7 is a better fit for the DNA end. Germline CDR1 SGHRS, CDR2 YFSETQ. This CDR3 comprises 17 residues.

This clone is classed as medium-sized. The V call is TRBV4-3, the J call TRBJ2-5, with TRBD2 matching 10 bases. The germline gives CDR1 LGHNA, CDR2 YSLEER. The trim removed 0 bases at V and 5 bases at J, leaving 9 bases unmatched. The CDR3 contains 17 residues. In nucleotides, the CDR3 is TGCGCCAGCAGCCAAGAGGGTCCTAGCGGGAGTTTGGAGACCCAGTACTTC. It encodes CASSQEGPSGSLETQYF.